The 17 T cell receptor beta chains below come from one sample, sequenced in a study of CD8 T cell repertoires and HIV-1 epitope variants. For these receptors, no antigen is known. Produced via immunoSEQ multiplex PCR; TCRdb's table is partial and in-frame only. The repertoire holds about 4,900 clones, with about 72% as singletons. The specimen sequenced was cultured CD8+ T cells derived from PBMCs. These receptor sequences come from a male donor with HIV.

Regarding this clone: The sample holds other DNA sequences that translate to the same CDR3. J is TRBJ2-7 and V is TRBV4-3, with TRBD1 matching 10 bases. Trimming at V came to 6 bases and at J to 5 bases, leaving 7 bases not matched to a gene. The CDR3 is 14 amino acids. Germline V CDR1 and CDR2: LGHNA, YSLEER. The DNA of the CDR3 is TGCGCCAGCAGTCCAAAAGGACAGGGGGACGAGCAGTACTTC. Protein sequence: CASSPKGQGDEQYF.

The V call is TRBV6-5, the J call TRBJ1-2; D remains unclear. The CDR3 has 12 amino acids. The V end was cut by 5 bases, the J end by 7 bases, with 11 bases between. Germline CDR1 and CDR2: MNHEY and SVGAGI. The CDR3 DNA is TGTGCCAGCAGTGAGGGCAGAGGTGGCTACACCTTC. Translation: CASSEGRGGYTF.

This clone occurred a few times. The chain recombines TRBV6-5 with TRBJ1-1; the match to TRBD1 covers 10 bases. Germline CDR1 is MNHEY and CDR2 is SVGAGI. The trim removed 2 bases at V and 9 bases at J, leaving 9 bases unmatched. The CDR3 has 15 amino acids. DNA for the CDR3: TGTGCCAGCAGTTACCCGGGACAGGGGATTTACCAAGCTTTCTTT. Translation gives CASSYPGQGIYQAFF.

This clone has a single count. The rearrangement joins TRBV7-9 to TRBJ2-1; D gene unclear. Trimming removed 1 base at V and 9 bases at J, with 10 bases between. The CDR3 covers 13 residues. Germline-derived CDR1 and CDR2 are SEHNR and FQNEAQ (reference sequence). This chain's CDR3 is CASSLDGASEQFF. The CDR3 coding sequence is TGTGCCAGCAGCTTAGACGGTGCCAGTGAGCAGTTCTTC.

The chain recombines TRBV4-3 with TRBJ2-1, with D tentatively TRBD2 (6 bases). The germline V and J ends were trimmed by 8 bases and 2 bases, with 13 bases remaining between them. CDR1 and CDR2 from the germline V gene are LGHNA and YSLEER. The CDR3 is made up of 14 amino acids. The CDR3, as DNA: TGCGCCAGCTCGGGCAGGGAGGCCTACAATGAGCAGTTCTTC. Its translation: CASSGREAYNEQFF.

The chain links TRBV18 to TRBJ1-1; D perhaps matches TRBD1 (5 bases). Germline V lookup: CDR1 KGHSH, CDR2 LQKENI. CDR3 size: 16 residues. V was trimmed by 5 bases and J by 0 bases, leaving 16 bases between them. The CDR3 region is CASSTSRDPMNTEAFF. CDR3 bases: TGTGCCAGCTCAACCAGCAGGGACCCCATGAACACTGAAGCTTTCTTT.

V usage is TRBV19 and J usage is TRBJ1-5; no reliable D call. The CDR3 contains 16 residues. Germline CDR1 reads LNHDA; CDR2 reads SQIVND (reference sequence). V was clipped by 5 bases and J by 0 bases, with 14 bases between them. CDR3 nucleotide sequence: TGTGCCAGTAGTCTAATGTTGCAGCTTAGCAATCAGCCCCAGCATTTT. Amino acids: CASSLMLQLSNQPQHF. The variable domain in full, completed from reference TRBV19 and TRBJ1-5, reads DGGITQSPKYLFRKEGQNVTLSCEQNLNHDAMYWYRQDPGQGLRLIYYSQIVNDFQKGDIAEGYSVSREKKESFPLTVTSAQKNPTAFYLCASSLMLQLSNQPQHFGDGTRLSIL.

The chain recombines TRBV10-1 with TRBJ2-7; a possible D gene is TRBD2 (7 bases). This CDR3 comprises 17 residues. Looked up from germline, CDR1 is WNHNN and CDR2 is SYGVQD (reference sequence). Trimming cost V 1 base and J 5 bases, with 21 bases left between them. CDR3: CASSEWGVGGGRHEQYF. CDR3 nucleotide sequence: TGCGCCAGCAGTGAGTGGGGGGTAGGGGGGGGACGGCACGAGCAGTACTTC.

V and J are TRBV11-1 and TRBJ2-3; D gene unclear. V lost 2 bases and J 6 bases, leaving 3 bases between the germline ends. CDR3 length: 11 residues. Per germline, CDR1 SGHAT and CDR2 FQDESV (reference sequence). In DNA form, the CDR3 reads TGTGCCAGCAGCTTATCTGATACGCAGTATTTT. Translation: CASSLSDTQYF.

This clone was found a few times. The chain joins TRBV18 to TRBJ2-7; D is undetermined. The germline V and J ends were trimmed by 3 bases and 4 bases, with 4 bases remaining between them. Per the germline V gene, CDR1 is KGHSH and CDR2 is LQKENI. This CDR3 comprises 11 residues. The DNA of the CDR3 is TGTGCCAGCTCACCGGGATACGAGCAGTACTTC. This gives the protein CASSPGYEQYF.

The rearrangement uses TRBV9 and TRBJ2-5, with 13 bases identical to TRBD2. Germline V gives CDR1 SGDLS, CDR2 YYNGEE. The V gene end was trimmed by 4 bases and the J gene end by 7 bases; junction bases not matched to a gene: 7. This CDR3 region has 15 residues. CDR3 sequence (DNA): TGTGCCAGCAGCCCAGGACTAGCGGGGGATGGGACCCAGTACTTC. As protein: CASSPGLAGDGTQYF.

CDR3 loop: CASSYTGGDYGYTF. The CDR3 DNA follows: TGTGCCAGCAGTTACACGGGCGGCGACTATGGCTACACCTTC. The rearrangement uses TRBV6-6 and TRBJ1-2; D unresolved. Trimming took 2 bases from V and 3 from J, leaving 10 bases between them. From germline, CDR1 is MNHNY and CDR2 SVGAGI (reference sequence). CDR3 length equals 14 residues.

Sample share makes this clone medium-sized (0.01 to 0.1%). The genes are TRBV28 and TRBJ2-7, with D maybe TRBD1 (6 bases). The CDR3 runs to 12 residues. Germline CDR1 is MDHEN and CDR2 is SYDVKM. The V and J ends lost 5 bases and 4 bases respectively, with 9 bases between them. CDR3 sequence: CASSRTVYEQYF. The CDR3 region has the DNA TGTGCCAGCAGTCGGACAGTATACGAGCAGTACTTC.

The chain couples TRBV11-3 to TRBJ2-7; no clear D. Trimming shortened V by 1 base and J by 5 bases, and 12 bases separated the two germline ends. From germline, CDR1 is SGHNT and CDR2 YENEEA. The CDR3 loop spans 14 amino acids. CDR3 amino acids: CASSLGLGNNEQYF. In DNA, the CDR3 is TGTGCCAGCAGCTTAGGTTTAGGGAACAACGAGCAGTACTTC.

J is TRBJ2-7 and V is TRBV7-5; TRBD1 is the table's D call and was not checked against the DNA. TRBV7-5 is a known pseudogene. The CDR3 length is 14 residues. The CDR3 is CASSLGQYLREQYF. DNA for the CDR3: TGTGCCAGCAGCTTGGGACAGTACCTTCGTGAGCAGTACTTC.

The rearrangement uses TRBV7-2 and TRBJ1-2, with 8 bases matching TRBD1. CDR1 and CDR2 from the germline V gene are SGHTA and FQGNSA. V lost 1 base to trimming and J lost 4 bases; unmatched junction nucleotides: 8. The CDR3 totals 16 residues. The CDR3 sequence is CASSLVMAGGVYGYTF. In DNA, the CDR3 is TGTGCCAGCAGCTTAGTCATGGCAGGGGGCGTCTATGGCTACACCTTC.

The gene calls are TRBV28 and TRBJ2-1; D might be TRBD2 (5 bases). V lost 4 bases and J lost 11, with 9 bases in between. There are 11 residues in the CDR3. CDR1 MDHEN and CDR2 SYDVKM come from the germline V gene. The CDR3 here is CASSYLAKQFF. The CDR3 nucleotides are TGTGCCAGCAGTTATTTAGCGAAGCAGTTCTTC. Full variable domain (remainder filled in from reference TRBV28 and TRBJ2-1): DVKVTQSSRYLVKRTGEKVFLECVQDMDHENMFWYRQDPGLGLRLIYFSYDVKMKEKGDIPEGYSVSREKKERFSLILESASTNQTSMYLCASSYLAKQFFGPGTRLTVL.